Following are 10 T cell receptor beta chains from one sample sequenced in a study of T cell repertoires in cytomegalovirus infection. TCRdb recomputed calls from the reads with MiXCR, one row per CDR3 protein. The sample includes more than 200,000 distinct CDR3 sequences, around 8.7% of them seen just once. The sequencing input was PBMCs. Receptors were obtained from a human donor in good health (CMV status not recorded). Some clones in this sample may be carry-over from other donors' samples.

In this sample, this clonotype turned up many times. V and J are TRBV6-1 and TRBJ1-1; tentatively, D is TRBD1 (5 bases). V was pared by 8 bases and J by 8 bases, with 21 bases between. This CDR3 is built from 14 residues. Germline CDR1 and CDR2: MNHNS and SASEGT. CDR3 DNA: TGTGCCAGCCAGGGATGGGAAGGAGTCGCGGAAGCTTTCTTT. Protein product: CASQGWEGVAEAFF.

This clonotype came up many times. This chain links TRBV28 with TRBJ2-7; D perhaps matches TRBD2 (6 bases). This CDR3 spans 19 amino acids. CDR1 and CDR2 (germline): MDHEN, SYDVKM. V lost 4 bases and J 0 bases, leaving 25 bases between the germline ends. The CDR3 coding sequence is TGTGCCAGCAGTTGGGAAGCGGGCCACGTTCGTGGGGACTCCTACGAGCAGTACTTC. Translating gives CASSWEAGHVRGDSYEQYF.

In its sample, this clonotype was seen a few times. The chain combines TRBV5-6 with TRBJ1-5; D is possibly TRBD1 (5 bases). This CDR3 is built from 15 residues. CDR1 SGHDT and CDR2 YYEEEE come from the germline V gene. The V end was cut by 4 bases, the J end by 4 bases, with 15 bases between. The chain's CDR3 is CASSVGGTANQPQHF. CDR3 nucleotide sequence: TGTGCCAGCAGCGTCGGCGGGACGGCAAATCAGCCCCAGCATTTT.

Ten or more counts support this clonotype. The chain joins TRBV15 to TRBJ1-1; D unresolved. The CDR3 is 13 amino acids. Germline-derived CDR1 and CDR2 are LNHNV and YYDKDF (reference sequence). The germline V and J ends were trimmed by 0 bases and 5 bases, with 7 bases remaining between them. CDR3 sequence reads: CATSREVRTEAFF. The CDR3 DNA is TGTGCCACCAGCAGAGAGGTCCGGACTGAAGCTTTCTTT.

There are many counts of this clonotype. This rearrangement joins TRBV19 to TRBJ1-2; 8 bases match TRBD1. With 4 bases clipped from V and 3 bases from J, the junction kept 10 bases outside the gene matches. The CDR3 runs to 16 residues. Germline loops: CDR1 LNHDA, CDR2 SQIVND (reference sequence). The CDR3 reads CASSTRLDREDYGYTF. CDR3 coding DNA: TGTGCCAGTAGTACCCGACTGGACAGGGAAGACTATGGCTACACCTTC. The full variable domain, its missing parts supplied by reference TRBV19 and TRBJ1-2, is DGGITQSPKYLFRKEGQNVTLSCEQNLNHDAMYWYRQDPGQGLRLIYYSQIVNDFQKGDIAEGYSVSREKKESFPLTVTSAQKNPTAFYLCASSTRLDREDYGYTFGSGTRLTVV.

Many counts were recorded for this clonotype. The V call is TRBV7-2, the J call TRBJ2-7, with a weak D call TRBD2 (5 bases). The ends were cut back, 4 bases at V and 4 bases at J, with 23 bases in the middle. Germline V gene sequence: CDR1 SGHTA, CDR2 FQGNSA. The CDR3 is 17 amino acids. CDR3 in amino acids: CASSSPTKTERRYEQYF. CDR3 DNA sequence: TGTGCCAGCAGCTCTCCGACTAAAACGGAGCGGCGGTACGAGCAGTACTTC.

The table lists this clonotype with a few counts. The chain uses TRBV12-3 or TRBV12-4 and TRBJ2-6; D ambiguous. The CDR3 loop spans 15 amino acids. V was shortened by 6 bases and J by 0 bases, with 9 bases between the two germline ends. The CDR3 DNA reads TGTGCCAGCAGATCGACCGACTCTGGGGCCAACGTCCTGACTTTC. It yields the protein CASRSTDSGANVLTF.

This clonotype came up many times. This chain uses TRBV10-3 with TRBJ1-1; D call uncertain. Germline CDR1 is ENHRY and CDR2 is SYGVKD. V was shortened by 0 bases and J by 0 bases, with 8 bases between the two germline ends. CDR3 size: 15 residues. The CDR3 here is CAISESQDLNTEAFF. The CDR3, as DNA: TGTGCCATCAGTGAGTCGCAGGACTTGAACACTGAAGCTTTCTTT.

This clonotype has at least ten counts. This chain links TRBV12-3 or TRBV12-4 with TRBJ1-5; 9 positions agree with TRBD1. The ends lost 6 bases at V and 9 bases at J; junction bases unmatched: 15. CDR3 length: 16 amino acids. CDR3 sequence (DNA): TGTGCCAGCAGCCAAGCGACAGGGGGTGGATCAACGCCCCAGCATTTT. Protein sequence: CASSQATGGGSTPQHF.

The chain combines TRBV19 with TRBJ1-5, with D hard to call. There are 14 residues in the CDR3. Looked up from germline, CDR1 is LNHDA and CDR2 is SQIVND (reference sequence). V was pared by 3 bases and J by 0 bases, with 6 bases between. CDR3 DNA sequence: TGTGCCAGTAGTATGTGGAATAGCAATCAGCCCCAGCATTTT. Translating gives CASSMWNSNQPQHF.